The 17 T cell receptor beta chains listed next were all sequenced from one sample in a study of Graves' ophthalmopathy and Graves' hyperthyroidism. RNA transcripts yielded amplified TCR beta CDR3 regions. HTBI primers served in a first-round RT-PCR, which a second-round multiplex PCR followed. TCRdb re-called the multiplex PCR reads with MiXCR, one entry per CDR3 protein. Here the sample spans just over 600,000 distinct CDR3 sequences, about 20% being singletons. Sequencing input: peripheral blood. The receptors here all came from a woman aged 18-30 years with stable Graves' hyperthyroidism. Some clones in this sample may be carry-over from other donors' samples.

This clonotype was detected many times. The V and J genes are TRBV7-3 and TRBJ1-1; D not certain. Germline CDR1 SGHTA, CDR2 FQGTGA. The length of the CDR3 is 13 residues. Trimming cost V 5 bases and J 3 bases, with 10 bases left between them. CDR3: CASSQDGDTEAFF. CDR3 sequence (DNA): TGTGCCAGCAGCCAAGACGGGGACACTGAAGCTTTCTTT.

The chain joins TRBV7-2 to TRBJ2-7; D uncertain. The ends were cut back, 4 bases at V and 6 bases at J, with 16 bases in the middle. Per the germline V gene, CDR1 is SGHTA and CDR2 is FQGNSA. This CDR3 is 14 amino acids long. This chain's CDR3 is CASSSVPGVLEQYF. The DNA of the CDR3 is TGTGCCAGCAGCTCCGTGCCCGGAGTTCTCGAGCAGTACTTC.

The chain carries TRBV28 and TRBJ1-2, with 8 bases lining up with TRBD1. The CDR3 length is 14 residues. V shed 5 bases and J 6 bases; nucleotides not matched to a gene: 8. The V gene's germline CDR1 is MDHEN and CDR2 SYDVKM. The CDR3 region is CASSTPGGADGYTF. DNA for the CDR3: TGTGCCAGCAGTACCCCAGGGGGCGCGGATGGCTACACCTTC.

This clonotype was counted ten times or more. V is TRBV28 and J is TRBJ2-7; TRBD2 matches 7 bases. Germline V gene lookup returns CDR1 MDHEN and CDR2 SYDVKM. J gave up 4 bases and V 3 bases, and 18 bases lay outside the gene matches. The CDR3 spans 18 residues. CDR3 region: CASSLEFGLVGSGYEQYF. DNA for the CDR3: TGTGCCAGCAGTTTGGAGTTTGGACTAGTGGGTTCCGGGTACGAGCAGTACTTC.

This clonotype was found many times. V and J are TRBV5-1 and TRBJ1-1; D uncertain. Looked up from germline, CDR1 is SGHRS and CDR2 is YFSETQ. With 5 bases removed from V and 0 bases from J, the gap between germline ends came to 14 bases. This CDR3 comprises 15 residues. This CDR3 is CASSRLGNLNTEAFF. CDR3 in DNA: TGCGCCAGCAGTAGATTGGGGAACCTGAACACTGAAGCTTTCTTT.

Many counts were recorded for this clonotype. This chain uses TRBV6-1 with TRBJ1-1; perhaps TRBD1 as D (5 bases). The germline V gene has CDR1 MNHNS and CDR2 SASEGT. This CDR3 comprises 13 residues. V lost 2 bases, J lost 6 bases, and 10 bases lay in between. CDR3 loop: CASSELWGPEAFF. The CDR3 coding sequence is TGTGCCAGCAGTGAATTGTGGGGCCCTGAAGCTTTCTTT.

This clonotype showed up many times. The J gene is TRBJ2-5, the V gene TRBV25-1; the match to TRBD2 covers 12 bases. This CDR3 is built from 13 residues. Germline CDR1 is MGHDK and CDR2 is SYGVNS. The V and J ends lost 10 bases and 5 bases, in that order; junction bases with no gene match: 5. The CDR3 here is CATLTSGSETQYF. DNA for the CDR3: TGTGCCACTCTGACTAGCGGGAGCGAGACCCAGTACTTC.

This chain uses TRBV5-6 with TRBJ1-1; tentative D call: TRBD1 (5 bases). The CDR3 is 17 residues long. The germline CDR1 and CDR2 sequences are SGHDT and YYEEEE. Between the trimmed V and J ends, which lost 1 base and 3 bases, there was a span of 19 bases. The CDR3, as DNA: TGTGCCAGCAGCTTGTGGGGGTACTTTTTGAGATACACTGAAGCTTTCTTT. Protein sequence: CASSLWGYFLRYTEAFF.

V is TRBV12-3 or TRBV12-4 and J is TRBJ1-1; D is perhaps TRBD1 (6 bases). This CDR3 has 13 amino acids. V lost 4 bases to trimming and J lost 6 bases, with 12 bases between them. CDR3 nucleotides: TGTGCCAGCAGTTCCAGGGGACCCTCTGAAGCTTTCTTT. It encodes CASSSRGPSEAFF.

This rearrangement joins TRBV28 to TRBJ1-1; D is uncertain. The CDR3 totals 14 residues. From germline, CDR1 is MDHEN and CDR2 SYDVKM. V was pared by 7 bases and J by 6 bases, with 18 bases between. The CDR3 here is CASTLTPTDAEAFF. The CDR3 DNA sequence: TGTGCCAGCACCTTGACCCCAACCGACGCTGAAGCTTTCTTT. The entire variable domain, with the rest obtained from reference TRBV28 and TRBJ1-1, is as follows: DVKVTQSSRYLVKRTGEKVFLECVQDMDHENMFWYRQDPGLGLRLIYFSYDVKMKEKGDIPEGYSVSREKKERFSLILESASTNQTSMYLCASTLTPTDAEAFFGQGTRLTVV.

This clonotype was picked up a small number of times. CDR3 sequence reads: CASTSGTEKANVLTF. CDR3 bases: TGTGCCAGCACCTCCGGGACAGAAAAAGCCAACGTCCTGACTTTC. The rearrangement links TRBV12-3 or TRBV12-4 to TRBJ2-6; 7 bases fit TRBD1. Trimming cost V 7 bases and J 7 bases; bases outside gene matches: 10. The CDR3 runs to 15 residues.

Many counts were recorded for this clonotype. CDR3 loop: CASSEGPNYGYTF. The CDR3 coding sequence is TGCGCCAGCAGTGAAGGACCGAATTATGGCTACACCTTC. The rearrangement joins TRBV10-1 to TRBJ1-2; D remains unclear. The V and J ends lost 3 bases and 5 bases respectively, with 10 bases between them. This CDR3 region has 13 residues. CDR1 and CDR2 (germline): WNHNN, SYGVQD (reference sequence).

V and J are TRBV12-3 or TRBV12-4 and TRBJ2-2; a weak D match, TRBD1 (5 bases). The CDR3 totals 15 residues. The V end lost 3 bases, the J end lost 1 base, and 9 bases lay between the germline ends. CDR3 sequence reads: CASSFQTVNTGELFF. The CDR3 coding sequence is TGTGCCAGCAGTTTTCAGACAGTGAACACCGGGGAGCTGTTTTTT.

This clonotype has only one observation. The V call is TRBV12-3 or TRBV12-4, the J call TRBJ1-6, with 8 bases fitting TRBD1. The V gene end was trimmed by 7 bases and the J gene end by 7 bases; junction bases not matched to a gene: 6. CDR3 length: 14 residues. This CDR3 is CASTWTGRNSPLHF. In DNA, the CDR3 is TGTGCCAGCACCTGGACAGGGAGGAATTCACCCCTCCACTTT.

This chain links TRBV4-1 with TRBJ2-7; 8 bases align to TRBD2. Losses at the gene ends were 4 bases for V and 0 bases for J; bases not matched to a gene: 5. This CDR3 region has 15 residues. Per the germline V gene, CDR1 is MGHRA and CDR2 is YSYEKL. Here the CDR3 reads CASSLAGTPSYEQYF. Here the CDR3 DNA reads TGCGCCAGCAGCCTAGCGGGGACGCCCTCCTACGAGCAGTACTTC.

This clonotype was observed many times. The chain combines TRBV7-3 with TRBJ2-7, with 11 nucleotides matching TRBD2. Unmatched junction bases numbered 9, after V lost 4 bases and J lost 1 base. In germline, CDR1 is SGHTA, CDR2 FQGTGA. This CDR3 is 17 amino acids long. The CDR3 sequence is CASSCIAGGPVSYEQYF. Here the CDR3 DNA reads TGTGCCAGCAGCTGCATAGCGGGAGGGCCTGTATCCTACGAGCAGTACTTC.

This clonotype has a single count. The V call is TRBV2, the J call TRBJ2-5; the D is unclear. The V and J ends lost 4 bases and 4 bases respectively, with 16 bases between them. Germline CDR1 reads SNHLY; CDR2 reads FYNNEI. The CDR3 covers 15 residues. The CDR3 spells CASSVGQGKLETQYF. In DNA form, the CDR3 reads TGTGCCAGCAGTGTGGGCCAAGGGAAGTTAGAGACCCAGTACTTC.